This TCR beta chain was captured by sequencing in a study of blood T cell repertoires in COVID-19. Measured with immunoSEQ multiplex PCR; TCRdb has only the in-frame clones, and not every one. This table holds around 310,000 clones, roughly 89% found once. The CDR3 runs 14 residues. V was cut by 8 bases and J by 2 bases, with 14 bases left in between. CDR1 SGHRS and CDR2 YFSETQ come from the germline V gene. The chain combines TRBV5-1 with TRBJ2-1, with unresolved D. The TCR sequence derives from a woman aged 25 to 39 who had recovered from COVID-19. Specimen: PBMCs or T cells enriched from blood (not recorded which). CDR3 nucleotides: TGCGCCAGTGAGCGCTACGGAGCCTACAATGAGCAGTTCTTC. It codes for CASERYGAYNEQFF.